This entry describes one T cell receptor (beta chain). Its antigen is currently not known. It has no much larger one-base neighbor in the sample; base qualities were not kept. The sample belongs to a study of blood T cell repertoires in COVID-19 (dated by TCRdb to the early 2020s). Regarding the complete study: Collaborator samples came from the United States, Italy and Spain and covered acute and convalescent phases of COVID-19. Nearly every sample came with metadata listing a de-identified subject ID, COVID-19 status, age in years and sex. Samples came from the ongoing ImmuneRACE study (first 160 participants) plus 1,254 subjects from 6 global collaborators. Deeply sampled blood TCRbeta repertoires from subjects exposed to, actively infected with, or recovered from COVID-19 were included in the dataset. The material from the prospective study consisted of cDNA or gDNA derived from T cells, B-cell-depleted T cells, or PBMCs. Where HLA class I and class II types were available, the types were taken from metadata supplied by the sample provider, not from assay-based typing. The repertoires were released in a freely available public database meant as a resource for research on the immune response to SARS-CoV-2.

For CDR1 and CDR2, the germline V gene (reference sequence) lists LNHDA and SQIVND. The CDR3 numbers 10 residues from cysteine through phenylalanine. This entry keeps only the CDR3 DNA: 30 bases, framed from base 1. V sheds 9 bases and J sheds 13 bases, leaving 16 bases between their ends. Each collaborating institution followed its own protocols to collect whole blood in K2EDTA tubes. For TCRbeta analysis, collaborators shipped samples as frozen whole blood, isolated PBMCs, or DNA extracted from either of those sample types. What the work shows at the level of the full study, not this receptor alone: The quantity of clinical and demographic metadata differed by source and by participant and was supplied without curation.

TCRbeta CDR3 regions were amplified from genomic DNA using the immunoSEQ Assay, a bias-controlled multiplex PCR. On the study's bioinformatics: The number of nucleated cells in each sample was estimated by amplification of reference gene primers within the assay. To quantify the absolute abundance of each unique TCRbeta CDR3 rearrangement, sequence reads were collapsed and filtered. For each sample, productive Simpson clonality was calculated as the square root of Simpson's diversity index over productive rearrangements. Sourced from immuneACCESS, this table was stored by TCRdb with only in-frame sequences that have V and J called. A share of the clones is absent; for the studies checked, an unresolved V gene accounts for under half, and the remainder has no known explanation. The DNA was the basis for D and trimming; V, J and clone size are from that table. This sample comprises some 100,000 clones, about 80% of them detected only once. The ten largest clones take up roughly 6.2% of the sample.

Sequencing input: peripheral blood. The chain joins TRBV19 to TRBJ2-7; the D region possibly corresponds to TRBD2 (5 bases align). The receptor was derived from a man between 65 and 85 years old with acute or convalescent COVID-19. The DNA is as follows: TGTGCCAGGCATATCGAGAGGGAATACTTC. It encodes CARHIEREYF.